What follows is one T cell receptor beta chain and its context. The CDR3 sequence is 15 residues long. The V end lost 2 bases, the J end lost 0 bases, and 8 bases lay between the germline ends. Germline assignment: CDR1 SGHTA and CDR2 FQGTGA. Profiling relied on immunoSEQ multiplex PCR, and the TCRdb table lists in-frame clones only, not all of them. Among fewer than 2,500 clones listed, roughly 71% were seen once. The data are from a study of T cells in tumors after PD-1 blockade. Study details: Some patients also took daily vismodegib 150 mg during anti-PD-1 treatment.

This chain connects TRBV7-3 to TRBJ1-3; D remains unclear. The input for sequencing was tumor tissue, taken before anti-PD-1 treatment. This clonotype was obtained from a human donor with basal cell carcinoma. CDR3 nucleotide sequence: TGTGCCAGCAGCTTAGACGGTACCTCTGGAAACACCATATATTTT. Protein product: CASSLDGTSGNTIYF.